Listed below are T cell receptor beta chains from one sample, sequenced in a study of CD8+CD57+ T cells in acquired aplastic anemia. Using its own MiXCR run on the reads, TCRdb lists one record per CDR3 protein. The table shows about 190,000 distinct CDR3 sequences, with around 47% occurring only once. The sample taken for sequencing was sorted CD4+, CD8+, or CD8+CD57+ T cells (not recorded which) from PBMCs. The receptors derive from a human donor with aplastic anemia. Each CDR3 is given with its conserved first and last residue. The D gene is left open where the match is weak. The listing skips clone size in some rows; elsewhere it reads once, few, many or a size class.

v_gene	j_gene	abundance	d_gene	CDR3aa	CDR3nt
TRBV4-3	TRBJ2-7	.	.	CASSQGNAFYEQYF	TGCGCCAGCAGCCAAGGGAATGCCTTCTACGAGCAGTACTTC
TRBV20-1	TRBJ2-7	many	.	CSARDPTGRTLYEQYF	TGCAGTGCTAGAGATCCCACGGGACGGACCTTGTACGAGCAGTACTTC
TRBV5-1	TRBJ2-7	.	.	CASSLEAEQYF	TGCGCCAGCAGCTTGGAGGCCGAGCAGTACTTC
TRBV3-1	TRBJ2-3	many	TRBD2	CASSQLTSVSDTQYF	TGTGCCAGCAGCCAATTGACTAGCGTCTCAGATACGCAGTATTTT
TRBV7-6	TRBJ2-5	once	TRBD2	CASSSIAGLETQYF	TGTGCCAGCAGCTCTATAGCGGGGTTGGAGACCCAGTACTTC
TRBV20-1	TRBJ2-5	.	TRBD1	CSAQSRGWETQYF	TGCAGTGCTCAGAGCAGGGGGTGGGAGACCCAGTACTTC
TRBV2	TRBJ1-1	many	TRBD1	CASSGAGTGAGNTEAFF	TGTGCCAGCAGTGGGGCCGGGACAGGGGCGGGGAACACTGAAGCTTTCTTT
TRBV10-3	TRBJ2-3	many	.	CAISALGGPPDTQYF	TGTGCCATCAGTGCCCTCGGAGGGCCCCCAGATACGCAGTATTTT
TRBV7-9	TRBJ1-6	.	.	CASTPLAIGSPLHF	TGTGCCAGCACCCCGCTTGCTATTGGGTCACCCCTCCACTTT
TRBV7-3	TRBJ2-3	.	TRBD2	CASSLAGGHTQYF	TGTGCCAGCAGCTTGGCGGGAGGACATACGCAGTATTTT
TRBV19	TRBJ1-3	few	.	CASSRLPGNTIYF	TGTGCCAGTAGTCGCCTGCCTGGAAACACCATATATTTT
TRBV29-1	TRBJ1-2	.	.	CSVDTGAYGYTF	TGCAGCGTTGATACCGGTGCGTATGGCTACACCTTC
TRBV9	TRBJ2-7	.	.	CASSATTGEQYF	TGTGCCAGCAGCGCGACCACCGGGGAGCAGTACTTC
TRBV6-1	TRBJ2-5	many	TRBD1	CASNTGDGTQYF	TGTGCCAGTAATACAGGGGATGGGACCCAGTACTTC
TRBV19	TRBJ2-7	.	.	CASSPGGAEEQYF	TGTGCCAGTAGTCCCGGCGGGGCGGAGGAGCAGTACTTC
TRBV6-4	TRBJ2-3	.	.	CASSDSAGRTDTQYF	TGTGCCAGCAGTGACTCTGCCGGGCGCACAGATACGCAGTATTTT
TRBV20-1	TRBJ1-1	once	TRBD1	CRATDRVSTEAFF	TGCAGAGCGACAGACAGGGTCAGCACTGAAGCTTTCTTT
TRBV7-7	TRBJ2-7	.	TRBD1	CARARTGSYEQYF	TGTGCTAGAGCGAGGACAGGGTCCTACGAGCAGTACTTC
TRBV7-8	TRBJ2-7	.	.	CASSPLASSFYEQYF	TGTGCCAGCAGCCCCCTTGCTAGTAGTTTCTACGAGCAGTACTTC
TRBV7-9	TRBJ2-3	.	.	CASTLGADTQYF	TGTGCCAGCACCCTTGGGGCGGATACGCAGTATTTT
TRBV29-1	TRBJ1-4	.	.	CSVEAGNEKLFF	TGCAGCGTTGAAGCCGGTAATGAAAAACTGTTTTTT
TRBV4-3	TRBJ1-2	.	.	CASSQVSSDYGYTF	TGCGCCAGCAGCCAAGTTTCATCGGACTATGGCTACACCTTC
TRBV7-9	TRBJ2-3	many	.	CASSSPTDTQYF	TGTGCCAGCAGCTCCCCCACAGATACGCAGTATTTT
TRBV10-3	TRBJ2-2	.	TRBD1	CAIGTGQENTGELFF	TGTGCCATCGGGACAGGACAGGAGAACACCGGGGAGCTGTTTTTT
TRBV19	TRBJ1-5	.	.	CASSISQNQPQHF	TGTGCCAGTAGTATCTCTCAGAATCAGCCCCAGCATTTT
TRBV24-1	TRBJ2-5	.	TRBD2	CASSSRRQSYGGETQYF	TGTGCCAGCAGTTCCCGCCGACAGTCCTACGGGGGGGAGACCCAGTACTTC
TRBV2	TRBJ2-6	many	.	CASSVAANVLTF	TGTGCCAGCAGTGTGGCGGCCAACGTCCTGACTTTC
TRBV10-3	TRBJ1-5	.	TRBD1	CAIRGPGQGNEHF	TGTGCCATCAGGGGCCCGGGACAGGGGAACGAGCATTTT
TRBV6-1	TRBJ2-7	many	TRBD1	CASRSGQLNSYEQYF	TGTGCCAGCAGGTCGGGACAGTTAAACTCCTACGAGCAGTACTTC
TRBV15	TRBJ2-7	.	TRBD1	CATSSTTGGSPYEQYF	TGTGCCACCAGCAGCACGACAGGGGGCTCTCCTTACGAGCAGTACTTC
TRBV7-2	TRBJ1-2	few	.	CASTPEGRYGYTF	TGTGCCAGCACCCCCGAGGGGAGATATGGCTACACCTTC
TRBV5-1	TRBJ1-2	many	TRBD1	CASSLGTTGNSGYTF	TGCGCCAGCAGCTTGGGAACGACAGGGAACAGTGGCTACACCTTC
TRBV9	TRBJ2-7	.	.	CASSVTGYSPLYEQYF	TGTGCCAGCAGCGTAACGGGTTACTCTCCTCTATACGAGCAGTACTTC
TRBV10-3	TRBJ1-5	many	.	CAISARVNNQPQHF	TGTGCCATCAGTGCCCGAGTGAACAATCAGCCCCAGCATTTT
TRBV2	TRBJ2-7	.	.	CASSDFLGEQYF	TGTGCCAGCAGTGACTTCTTGGGGGAGCAGTACTTC
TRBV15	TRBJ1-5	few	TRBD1	CATSSAGQFLNQPQHF	TGTGCCACCAGCTCAGCGGGACAGTTTTTAAATCAGCCCCAGCATTTT
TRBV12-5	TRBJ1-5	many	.	CASGPSGWNQPQHF	TGTGCTAGTGGTCCCTCAGGGTGGAATCAGCCCCAGCATTTT
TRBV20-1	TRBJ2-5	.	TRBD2	CSAILPASGNQETQYF	TGCAGTGCTATACTTCCGGCTAGCGGAAACCAAGAGACCCAGTACTTC
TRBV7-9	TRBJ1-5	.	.	CASSLEGTGNQPQHF	TGTGCCAGCAGCTTAGAAGGGACGGGCAATCAGCCCCAGCATTTT
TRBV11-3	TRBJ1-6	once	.	CASSPLSGDDSPLHF	TGTGCCAGCAGCCCGCTGTCGGGGGACGATTCACCCCTCCACTTT
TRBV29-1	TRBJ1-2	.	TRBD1	CSVTGGDYGYTF	TGCAGCGTCACAGGGGGCGACTATGGCTACACCTTC
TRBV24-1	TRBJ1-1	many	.	CATSDLGRAQDTEAFF	TGTGCCACCAGTGATTTGGGCAGGGCGCAGGACACTGAAGCTTTCTTT
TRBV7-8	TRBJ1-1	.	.	CASSSREGENTEAFF	TGTGCCAGCAGTTCCCGTGAAGGGGAGAACACTGAAGCTTTCTTT
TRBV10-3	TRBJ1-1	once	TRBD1	CAIRGQGRSVYTEAFF	TGTGCCATCAGGGGACAGGGTAGGAGCGTGTACACTGAAGCTTTCTTT